This T cell receptor beta chain was profiled in a study of shared clonotypes between healthy human individuals. General study results and limits: The represented genetic and exposure-history diversity was limited by the small number of donors.

Details on this clone: Antigen specificity is unknown.

CDR3 size: 12 residues. V was trimmed by 4 bases and J by 4 bases, leaving 7 bases between them. The germline gives CDR1 LNHNV, CDR2 YYDKDF (reference sequence). Method: immunoSEQ multiplex PCR; TCRdb's copy keeps in-frame clones and lacks some. Here the sample spans 950,000 to 1,100,000 clones, about three quarters being singletons. V and J are TRBV15 and TRBJ1-2; D gene ambiguous. The TCR sequence derives from a man aged 18 to 29 in good health. The source material was memory CD4+ T cells sorted from blood. Subset given: CD45RA-negative fraction. CDR3 coding DNA: TGTGCCACCAGCACATCAGGCTATGGCTACACCTTC. Translating gives CATSTSGYGYTF.